A single sample is the source of the 20 T cell receptor beta chains below, sequenced in a study of T-cell reconstitution after alpha-beta-depleted transplantation in children (dated by TCRdb to the mid-2010s). The method was PCR. Sequencing was carried out with an Illumina HiSeq 2500. Molecular barcoding was employed in the preparation of TCR libraries, with unique molecular identifiers being used to normalize TCRbeta repertoire quantification. TCRdb cleaned the public reads at Q25 with fastp, built clones with MiXCR and kept in-frame beta chains. CDR3 protein duplicates are merged, each entry listing the most common genes and DNA. Across this sample there are some 640,000 distinct CDR3 sequences, with 15% to 20% seen only once. The leading ten clones occupy approximately 1% of the sample. The sequencing here drew on PBMCs from the stem cell graft donor, taken from the stem cell graft. Every receptor here comes from a human donor who donated a stem cell graft to a child with acute myeloid leukemia.

Many counts were recorded for this clonotype. This chain uses TRBV29-1 with TRBJ1-2, with 7 bases identical to TRBD1. CDR1 and CDR2 (germline): SQVTM, ANQGSEA. V gave up 6 bases and J gave up 6 bases; unmatched junction bases: 13. The CDR3 extends over 14 amino acids. CDR3 sequence: CSVPRGSGADGYTF. The CDR3, as DNA: TGCAGCGTCCCCAGGGGGTCGGGGGCTGATGGCTACACCTTC. The whole variable domain, filled in from reference TRBV29-1 and TRBJ1-2, reads SAVISQKPSRDICQRGTSLTIQCQVDSQVTMMFWYRQQPGQSLTLIATANQGSEATYESGFVIDKFPISRPNLTFSTLTVSNMSPEDSSIYLCSVPRGSGADGYTFGSGTRLTVV.

A note on this clonotype: Possible read error: a much larger clone is one base away. The J gene is TRBJ1-1, the V gene TRBV6-2 or TRBV6-3; D possibly corresponds to TRBD1 (5 bases). Germline CDR1 is MNHEY and CDR2 is SVGEGT. Trimming left V 2 bases short and J 7 bases short, with 17 bases between. The CDR3 totals 15 residues. The CDR3 DNA is TGTGCCAGCAGTTACCTGGGGCAGGCGGCGAATGAAGCTTTCTTT. Protein: CASSYLGQAANEAFF.

The sample holds one count of this clonotype. A clone one base away is much larger, so this may be a read error. The chain uses TRBV7-2 and TRBJ1-4, with a possible D match to TRBD1 (6 bases). CDR3 length: 13 residues. Germline V gene data show CDR1 as SGHTA and CDR2 as FQGNSA. Trimming shortened V by 6 bases and J by 9 bases, and 14 bases separated the two germline ends. The CDR3 DNA reads TGTGCCAGCAGTCCTGACAGGATTAAAAAACTGTTTTTT. Residues: CASSPDRIKKLFF.

This CDR3 is CASSLEVSNQPQHF. CDR3 DNA sequence: TGTGCCAGCAGCTTAGAAGTCAGCAATCAGCCCCAGCATTTT. The chain couples TRBV7-2 to TRBJ1-5, with D unresolved. The CDR3 spans 14 residues. V was cut by 1 base and J by 1 base, with 5 bases left in between. Looked up from germline, CDR1 is SGHTA and CDR2 is FQGNSA. The whole variable domain, remainder taken from reference TRBV7-2 and TRBJ1-5, is GAGVSQSPSNKVTEKGKDVELRCDPISGHTALYWYRQSLGQGLEFLIYFQGNSAPDKSGLPSDRFSAERTGGSVSTLTIQRTQQEDSAVYLCASSLEVSNQPQHFGDGTRLSIL.

This clonotype was picked up a small number of times. J is TRBJ2-3 and V is TRBV18; D remains ambiguous. This CDR3 has 14 amino acids. The ends were cut back, 1 base at V and 1 base at J, with 6 bases in the middle. Germline loops: CDR1 KGHSH, CDR2 LQKENI. CDR3 region: CASSPLDGTDTQYF. The CDR3 DNA reads TGTGCCAGCTCACCACTCGACGGCACAGATACGCAGTATTTT.

This clonotype was detected only a few times. The chain recombines TRBV20-1 with TRBJ2-7; 8 nucleotides match TRBD1. The germline V gene has CDR1 DFQATT and CDR2 SNEGSKA (reference sequence). The CDR3 covers 15 residues. Losses at the gene ends were 4 bases for V and 2 bases for J; bases not matched to a gene: 10. CDR3: CSANQDQGATYEQYF. The DNA of the CDR3 is TGCAGTGCTAACCAAGATCAGGGGGCCACCTACGAGCAGTACTTC.

The CDR3 DNA follows: TGCGCCAGCAGCTTGAACGGGGGGGCCACAGATACGCAGTATTTT. Translated: CASSLNGGATDTQYF. The chain couples TRBV5-1 to TRBJ2-3; TRBD2 agrees at 8 bases. V trimming: 1 base; J trimming: 2 bases; junction bases outside the gene matches: 3. The germline gives CDR1 SGHRS, CDR2 YFSETQ. CDR3 length: 15 amino acids.

Note on this clonotype: Being one base from a much bigger clone, this may be a read error. The gene calls are TRBV6-1 and TRBJ1-2, with 8 bases matching TRBD1. CDR1 MNHNS and CDR2 SASEGT come from the germline V gene. CDR3 length: 13 residues. The CDR3 nucleotides are TGTGCCAGCGGTGGACAGGGAGACTATGACTACACCTTC. Protein sequence: CASGGQGDYDYTF.

This clonotype has more than one count but fewer than ten. The genes are TRBV20-1 and TRBJ2-2; 12 bases are shared with TRBD2. Germline CDR1 is DFQATT and CDR2 is SNEGSKA (reference sequence). CDR3 length equals 15 residues. Trimming at V came to 3 bases and at J to 7 bases, leaving 6 bases not matched to a gene. In DNA, the CDR3 is TGCAGTGCTAGTTCTAGCGGGGGGGCCCACGGGGAGCTGTTTTTT. It is translated as CSASSSGGAHGELFF.

The chain recombines TRBV11-1 with TRBJ2-5, with D maybe TRBD2 (5 bases). In germline, CDR1 is SGHAT, CDR2 FQDESV (reference sequence). The CDR3 has 18 amino acids. Trimming cost V 4 bases and J 2 bases, with 23 bases left between them. As DNA, the CDR3 is TGTGCCAGCAGCTCATCAATTGACGGGTATGAGGGACAAGAGACCCAGTACTTC. Its translation is CASSSSIDGYEGQETQYF.

There are many counts of this clonotype. The chain employs TRBV20-1 and TRBJ1-2; D gene uncertain. V was cut by 3 bases and J by 14 bases, with 19 bases left in between. Germline CDR1 and CDR2: DFQATT and SNEGSKA (reference sequence). The CDR3 length is 12 residues. This CDR3 reads CSASTRFRTMTF. The CDR3 coding sequence is TGCAGTGCTAGTACGCGTTTCAGGACCATGACCTTC.

The genes are TRBV20-1 and TRBJ2-7, with D unclear. Per germline, CDR1 DFQATT and CDR2 SNEGSKA (reference sequence). Trimming removed 2 bases at V and 2 bases at J, with 13 bases between. The CDR3 loop spans 14 amino acids. CDR3 loop: CSARSDTFTYEQYF. CDR3 in DNA: TGCAGTGCTAGATCCGACACTTTCACCTACGAGCAGTACTTC.

In this sample, this clonotype turned up many times. The chain has TRBV7-2 and TRBJ2-3; a possible D gene is TRBD1 (5 bases). The CDR3 length is 12 residues. Germline CDR1 SGHTA, CDR2 FQGNSA. Trimming removed 5 bases from V and 7 bases from J, with 10 bases in between. CDR3 amino acids: CASSIGVHTQYF. The CDR3 DNA sequence: TGTGCCAGCAGCATAGGGGTGCATACGCAGTATTTT. The full variable domain, in which reference TRBV7-2 and TRBJ2-3 provide the parts outside the CDR3, is GAGVSQSPSNKVTEKGKDVELRCDPISGHTALYWYRQSLGQGLEFLIYFQGNSAPDKSGLPSDRFSAERTGGSVSTLTIQRTQQEDSAVYLCASSIGVHTQYFGPGTRLTVL.

This clonotype was counted at least ten times. The genes are TRBV6-1 and TRBJ1-1; 10 bases align to TRBD1. Germline V gives CDR1 MNHNS, CDR2 SASEGT. This CDR3 has 16 amino acids. J gave up 4 bases and V 6 bases, and 11 bases lay outside the gene matches. The DNA of the CDR3 is TGTGCCAGCAGGCTAACCGGGACAGGGGTCTCCACTGAAGCTTTCTTT. This gives the protein CASRLTGTGVSTEAFF.

This rearrangement joins TRBV11-2 to TRBJ2-4; TRBD2 might be the D (5 bases). Germline V gives CDR1 SGHAT, CDR2 FQNNGV. This CDR3 region has 11 residues. The ends were cut back, 10 bases at V and 8 bases at J, with 12 bases in the middle. The CDR3 sequence: CATSLRDIQYF. The CDR3 DNA reads as TGTGCCACCTCCTTGAGGGACATTCAGTACTTC.

This clonotype appeared many times. This chain's CDR3 is CSATQGPNTGELFF. In nucleotides, the CDR3 is TGCAGTGCTACGCAGGGGCCAAACACCGGGGAGCTGTTTTTT. The J gene is TRBJ2-2, the V gene TRBV20-1, with D possibly TRBD1 on 6 matching bases. Trimming removed 4 bases from V and 2 bases from J, with 11 bases in between. The CDR3 is 14 residues long. Germline lookup yields CDR1 DFQATT and CDR2 SNEGSKA (reference sequence).

This clonotype was seen just once. This chain uses TRBV11-1 with TRBJ2-1; possible D gene TRBD2, 6 bases. Germline CDR1 is SGHAT and CDR2 is FQDESV (reference sequence). CDR3 length equals 15 residues. Trimming stripped 4 bases from V and 7 bases from J, with 17 bases between. CDR3 protein: CASSSSGGKLNEQFF. The CDR3 bases are TGTGCCAGCAGCTCCTCCGGAGGGAAGCTAAATGAGCAGTTCTTC.

This clonotype showed up just a few times. The CDR3 protein is CAIRDRIPYEQYF. The CDR3 coding sequence is TGTGCCATCAGGGACAGGATACCCTACGAGCAGTACTTC. The rearrangement links TRBV28 to TRBJ2-7; 8 nucleotides match TRBD1. Germline CDR1 reads MDHEN; CDR2 reads SYDVKM. CDR3 length: 13 residues. V shed 10 bases and J 2 bases; nucleotides not matched to a gene: 7.

This clonotype turned up a few times. The chain carries TRBV7-9 and TRBJ2-5; 9 bases fit TRBD2. V trimming: 5 bases; J trimming: 5 bases; junction bases outside the gene matches: 12. Germline CDR1 is SEHNR and CDR2 is FQNEAQ (reference sequence). This CDR3 is built from 16 residues. The CDR3 coding sequence is TGTGCCAGCAGCGGGGACAGTTCCCTAGCGGGGGAGACCCAGTACTTC. Protein product: CASSGDSSLAGETQYF.

This clonotype was seen ten or more times. V usage is TRBV12-3 or TRBV12-4 and J usage is TRBJ2-5; no definite D call. With 2 bases removed from V and 4 bases from J, the gap between germline ends came to 14 bases. CDR3 length: 15 amino acids. Written as DNA, the CDR3 is TGTGCCAGCAGTTTACTCCCGACCTCCGGAGAGACCCAGTACTTC. Residues: CASSLLPTSGETQYF.